The 4 T cell receptor beta chains reported below all come from one sample, sequenced in a study of CD8 T cells in ankylosing spondylitis. Using its own MiXCR run on the 5' RACE reads, TCRdb lists one record per CDR3 protein. The repertoire holds some 350,000 distinct CDR3 sequences, with roughly 14% as singletons. Sequencing was carried out using blood, either unsorted or a sorted T cell fraction (not recorded which). These receptors all come from a male donor with ankylosing spondylitis or in good health (not recorded which).

J is TRBJ1-4 and V is TRBV20-1; D is undetermined. The germline V gene has CDR1 DFQATT and CDR2 SNEGSKA (reference sequence). V lost 0 bases and J 9 bases, leaving 11 bases between the germline ends. The CDR3 runs to 13 residues. The CDR3 sequence is CSARDPGLKKLFF. The CDR3 nucleotides read TGCAGTGCTAGAGATCCCGGTCTGAAAAAACTGTTTTTT.

This clonotype was seen a single time. The V gene is TRBV5-1, the J gene TRBJ2-5; 8 bases line up with TRBD2. Germline loops: CDR1 SGHRS, CDR2 YFSETQ. The CDR3 spans 14 residues. J was trimmed by 4 bases and V by 4 bases; bases with no gene match: 6. The CDR3 here is CASSPGGPRETQYF. The DNA for the CDR3 is TGCGCCAGCAGCCCGGGGGGGCCCCGAGAGACCCAGTACTTC.

About this clonotype: A much larger clone differs from this one at a single base, so this may be a read error. This chain links TRBV5-1 with TRBJ2-1, with D unclear. The V and J ends lost 4 bases and 3 bases respectively, with 14 bases between them. Germline V CDR1 and CDR2: SGHRS, YFSETQ. This CDR3 is built from 15 residues. The CDR3 DNA is TGCGCCAGCAGCCAGATAGGTCCTTACTACAATGAGCAGTTCTTC. Encoded protein: CASSQIGPYYNEQFF.

This clonotype was seen repeatedly, ten times or more. This chain links TRBV12-3 or TRBV12-4 with TRBJ1-1, with 7 bases aligning to TRBD1. Unmatched junction bases numbered 9, after V lost 6 bases and J lost 11 bases. The CDR3 covers 12 residues. CDR3 protein: CASSSHRGRAFF. The CDR3 DNA sequence: TGTGCCAGCAGCTCTCACAGGGGCCGTGCTTTCTTT.